The 7 T cell receptor beta chains below all came from one sample that was sequenced in a study of cytomegalovirus exposure and HLA in healthy donors (dated by TCRdb to 2016 to 2017). Receptors were amplified or captured by the immunoSEQ multiplex PCR assay. A mixture of 60 forward primers for TCR Vbeta segments and 13 reverse primers for TCR Jbeta segments was used in the multiplex PCR. Sourced from immuneACCESS, this table was stored by TCRdb with only in-frame sequences that have V and J called. A share of the clones is absent; for the studies checked, an unresolved V gene accounts for under half, and the remainder has no known explanation. The sample contains some 96,000 clones, about 75% of them found a single time. The ten largest clonotypes hold roughly 6.9% of the sample. Specimen: PBMCs. Every receptor here comes from a middle-aged man in good health and CMV-seropositive.

The chain combines TRBV9 with TRBJ2-5; the D gene is possibly TRBD2 (7 bases). The CDR3 extends over 14 amino acids. V lost 4 bases and J lost 11, with 21 bases in between. Germline CDR1 and CDR2: SGDLS and YYNGEE. The chain's CDR3 is CASSLGGGSGEQYF. In DNA, the CDR3 is TGTGCCAGCAGCCTTGGGGGCGGGAGTGGTGAGCAGTACTTC.

The V gene is TRBV27, the J gene TRBJ2-5; perhaps TRBD2 as D (6 bases). The CDR3 length is 16 residues. Germline values: CDR1 MNHEY, CDR2 SMNVEV (reference sequence). Trimming cost V 6 bases and J 1 base, with 18 bases left between them. CDR3 protein: CASSPLPGRIQETQYF. The CDR3 DNA reads as TGTGCCAGCAGCCCCCTTCCCGGGAGAATCCAAGAGACCCAGTACTTC.

CDR3 loop: CASSRGPGGNTGELFF. CDR3 DNA: TGTGCCAGCAGCCGGGGGCCAGGGGGCAACACCGGGGAGCTGTTTTTT. V gene TRBV5-6 combines with J gene TRBJ2-2, with 8 bases lining up with TRBD1. This CDR3 is built from 16 residues. Per the germline V gene, CDR1 is SGHDT and CDR2 is YYEEEE. J was trimmed by 2 bases and V by 4 bases; bases with no gene match: 7.

The gene calls are TRBV29-1 and TRBJ1-6, with TRBD1 as a possible D gene (6 bases). There are 15 residues in the CDR3. V lost 6 bases and J lost 4, with 16 bases in between. The germline gives CDR1 SQVTM, CDR2 ANQGSEA. The CDR3 protein is CSVPTGLLYNSPLHF. CDR3 bases: TGCAGCGTACCTACAGGGCTGCTGTATAATTCACCCCTCCACTTT.

This CDR3 reads CASNLAGPREQYF. The CDR3 DNA is TGTGCCAGCAACCTGGCGGGTCCCCGGGAGCAGTACTTC. The rearrangement links TRBV28 to TRBJ2-7; tentatively, D is TRBD2 (5 bases). Looked up from germline, CDR1 is MDHEN and CDR2 is SYDVKM. The CDR3 is 13 amino acids. Trimming removed 7 bases from V and 7 bases from J, with 17 bases in between. The complete variable domain, with remaining parts taken from reference TRBV28 and TRBJ2-7, reads DVKVTQSSRYLVKRTGEKVFLECVQDMDHENMFWYRQDPGLGLRLIYFSYDVKMKEKGDIPEGYSVSREKKERFSLILESASTNQTSMYLCASNLAGPREQYFGPGTRLTVT.

V is TRBV10-3 and J is TRBJ2-1; 7 positions agree with TRBD1. Germline trimming cut 7 bases from V and 10 bases from J; bases unmatched to any gene: 10. From germline, CDR1 is ENHRY and CDR2 SYGVKD. The CDR3 runs to 13 residues. Written as DNA, the CDR3 is TGTGCCATCACACCGACAGGGCCAGGCGAGCAGTTCTTC. Protein: CAITPTGPGEQFF.

This clone was detected once. The J gene is TRBJ2-5, the V gene TRBV28; 10 bases match TRBD2. Germline CDR1 is MDHEN and CDR2 is SYDVKM. This CDR3 spans 14 amino acids. The J segment lost 7 bases and the V segment lost 2 bases, leaving 4 bases of the junction unmatched. The CDR3 protein is CASSLLAGEGTQYF. The CDR3 region has the DNA TGTGCCAGCAGTTTACTAGCGGGAGAGGGGACCCAGTACTTC.